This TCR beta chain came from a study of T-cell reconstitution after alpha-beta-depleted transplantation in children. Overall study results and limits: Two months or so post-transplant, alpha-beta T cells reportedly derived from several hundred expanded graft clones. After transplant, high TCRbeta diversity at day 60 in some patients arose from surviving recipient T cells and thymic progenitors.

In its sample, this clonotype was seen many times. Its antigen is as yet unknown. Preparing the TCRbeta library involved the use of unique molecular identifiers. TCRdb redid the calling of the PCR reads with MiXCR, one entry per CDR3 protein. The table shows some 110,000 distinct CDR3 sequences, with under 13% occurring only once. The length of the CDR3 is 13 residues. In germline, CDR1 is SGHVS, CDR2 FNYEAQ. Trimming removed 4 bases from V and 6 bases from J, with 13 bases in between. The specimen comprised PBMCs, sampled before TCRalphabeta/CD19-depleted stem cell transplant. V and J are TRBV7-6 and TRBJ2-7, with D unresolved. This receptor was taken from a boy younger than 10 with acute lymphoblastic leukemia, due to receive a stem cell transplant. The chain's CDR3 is CASSSGRAPEQYF. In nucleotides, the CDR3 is TGTGCCAGCAGCTCAGGCCGGGCCCCCGAGCAGTACTTC.